The following is a T cell receptor beta chain sequence with its context. The sample is drawn from a study of control samples from healthy donors and cancer patients. The repertoire was sequenced with immunoSEQ multiplex PCR; TCRdb's copy has only in-frame clones and lacks some. The sample has approximately 100,000 clones, 90% seen once; the top ten hold 4% to 5.5%. This clonotype was obtained from a human donor in good health. The donor label of this sample is uncertain. Sequencing used blood.

The CDR3 loop reads CASSPRNAPYNEQFF. CDR3 in DNA: TGTGCCAGCAGCCCCCGAAATGCCCCCTACAATGAGCAGTTCTTC. The chain carries TRBV14 and TRBJ2-7; D remains ambiguous. The J call is uncertain, as TRBJ2-1 better fits the DNA end. This CDR3 spans 15 amino acids. Germline V lookup: CDR1 SGHDN, CDR2 FVKESK.